Listed below are T cell receptor beta chains from one sample, sequenced in a study of PD-1 blockade in classical Hodgkin lymphoma. Produced via immunoSEQ multiplex PCR; TCRdb's table is partial and in-frame only. This table holds under 35,000 clones, approximately 70% found once. The sample consisted of peripheral blood mononuclear cells (PBMCs), taken before the fourth cycle of nivolumab. The source of these receptors is a human donor with classical Hodgkin lymphoma. Each CDR3 is given with its conserved first and last residue. The order of the fields is clone size, V gene, D gene, J gene, CDR3 protein, CDR3 DNA. D genes are given only for firm matches. Some rows mark clone size as missing; the rest say once, few, many or name a class of expanded clone.

clone size: NA
V gene: TRBV6-5
D gene: NA
J gene: TRBJ2-7
CDR3 protein: CASSYGLDFYEQYF
CDR3 DNA: TGTGCCAGCAGCTACGGACTGGATTTCTACGAGCAGTACTTC

clone size: NA
V gene: TRBV5-4
D gene: NA
J gene: TRBJ2-3
CDR3 protein: CASSTGPFPSTDTQYF
CDR3 DNA: TGTGCCAGCAGCACAGGACCATTCCCTAGCACAGATACGCAGTATTTT

clone size: NA
V gene: TRBV29-1
D gene: NA
J gene: TRBJ1-5
CDR3 protein: CSAGGGNQPQHF
CDR3 DNA: TGCAGCGCTGGAGGAGGCAATCAGCCCCAGCATTTT

clone size: NA
V gene: TRBV6-5
D gene: NA
J gene: TRBJ1-1
CDR3 protein: CASSHLNSGEAFF
CDR3 DNA: TGTGCCAGCAGTCATCTAAACTCAGGGGAAGCTTTCTTT

clone size: NA
V gene: TRBV6-5
D gene: NA
J gene: TRBJ1-1
CDR3 protein: CASSYSTRNTEAFF
CDR3 DNA: TGTGCCAGCAGTTACAGCACAAGGAACACTGAAGCTTTCTTT

clone size: NA
V gene: TRBV30
D gene: NA
J gene: TRBJ2-3
CDR3 protein: CAWTVSSTDTQYF
CDR3 DNA: TGTGCCTGGACCGTCTCTAGCACAGATACGCAGTATTTT

clone size: NA
V gene: TRBV10-3
D gene: NA
J gene: TRBJ2-1
CDR3 protein: CAIRASDYNEQFF
CDR3 DNA: TGTGCCATCAGAGCTAGCGACTACAATGAGCAGTTCTTC

clone size: NA
V gene: TRBV6-1
D gene: NA
J gene: TRBJ1-6
CDR3 protein: CASSDMVTALNSPLHF
CDR3 DNA: TGTGCCAGCAGTGACATGGTAACAGCTCTCAATTCACCCCTCCACTTT

clone size: NA
V gene: TRBV7-8
D gene: NA
J gene: TRBJ2-5
CDR3 protein: CASSLETYAGGETQYF
CDR3 DNA: TGTGCCAGCAGCTTAGAAACGTATGCGGGCGGGGAGACCCAGTACTTC

clone size: NA
V gene: TRBV30
D gene: NA
J gene: TRBJ2-5
CDR3 protein: CACNSGETQYF
CDR3 DNA: TGTGCCTGTAACAGTGGGGAGACCCAGTACTTC

clone size: NA
V gene: TRBV27
D gene: NA
J gene: TRBJ1-2
CDR3 protein: CASSSTYPGHSGYTF
CDR3 DNA: TGTGCCAGCAGTTCAACCTACCCGGGACATTCTGGCTACACCTTC

clone size: medium-sized
V gene: TRBV13
D gene: TRBD2
J gene: TRBJ2-7
CDR3 protein: CASSWRGTTPWQYF
CDR3 DNA: TGTGCCAGCAGCTGGCGGGGGACTACCCCCTGGCAGTACTTC

clone size: NA
V gene: TRBV11-2
D gene: TRBD1
J gene: TRBJ1-1
CDR3 protein: CASSFPGQGAGTEAFF
CDR3 DNA: TGTGCCAGCAGCTTTCCGGGACAGGGGGCTGGAACTGAAGCTTTCTTT

clone size: NA
V gene: TRBV7-9
D gene: TRBD1
J gene: TRBJ2-5
CDR3 protein: CASNNPDRGTQETQYF
CDR3 DNA: TGTGCCAGCAACAATCCGGACAGGGGGACTCAAGAGACCCAGTACTTC

clone size: NA
V gene: TRBV10-2
D gene: TRBD1
J gene: TRBJ1-5
CDR3 protein: CASRAGQVNQPQHF
CDR3 DNA: TGCGCCAGCCGCGCGGGACAGGTTAATCAGCCCCAGCATTTT

clone size: NA
V gene: TRBV6-5
D gene: NA
J gene: TRBJ1-4
CDR3 protein: CASSPLGEKLFF
CDR3 DNA: TGTGCCAGCAGCCCACTTGGGGAAAAACTGTTTTTT

clone size: once
V gene: TRBV4-2
D gene: TRBD2
J gene: TRBJ2-3
CDR3 protein: CASSQLPGTSGRIFGSTDTQYF
CDR3 DNA: TGTGCCAGCAGCCAACTCCCCGGGACTAGCGGGAGGATTTTTGGGAGCACAGATACGCAGTATTTT

clone size: NA
V gene: TRBV2
D gene: TRBD1
J gene: TRBJ1-1
CDR3 protein: CASSERTGRPRAFF
CDR3 DNA: TGTGCCAGCAGTGAACGGACAGGGAGGCCTAGAGCTTTCTTT

clone size: NA
V gene: TRBV7-2
D gene: TRBD2
J gene: TRBJ2-3
CDR3 protein: CASSLFFLAGVSDTQYF
CDR3 DNA: TGTGCCAGCAGCTTATTTTTTCTAGCGGGAGTGTCAGATACGCAGTATTTT

clone size: NA
V gene: TRBV18
D gene: NA
J gene: TRBJ1-1
CDR3 protein: CASSLRDTSNTEAFF
CDR3 DNA: TGTGCCAGCTCACTACGGGACACTTCGAACACTGAAGCTTTCTTT

clone size: few
V gene: TRBV25-1
D gene: TRBD2
J gene: TRBJ2-5
CDR3 protein: CASRGRGTSGEETQYF
CDR3 DNA: TGTGCCAGCAGAGGACGCGGGACTAGCGGGGAAGAGACCCAGTACTTC

clone size: NA
V gene: TRBV2
D gene: NA
J gene: TRBJ1-5
CDR3 protein: CASSEAADNQPQHF
CDR3 DNA: TGTGCCAGCAGTGAAGCAGCGGACAATCAGCCCCAGCATTTT

clone size: NA
V gene: TRBV5-6
D gene: TRBD1
J gene: TRBJ2-5
CDR3 protein: CASSSLDRAVQETQYF
CDR3 DNA: TGTGCCAGCAGCTCCCTCGACAGGGCAGTCCAAGAGACCCAGTACTTC

clone size: few
V gene: TRBV7-2
D gene: TRBD2
J gene: TRBJ2-3
CDR3 protein: CASSSHGTSGPTLTDTQYF
CDR3 DNA: TGTGCCAGCAGCTCACACGGGACTAGCGGACCTACGCTCACAGATACGCAGTATTTT

clone size: NA
V gene: TRBV10-3
D gene: NA
J gene: TRBJ1-5
CDR3 protein: CAISESGGGNQPQHF
CDR3 DNA: TGTGCCATCAGTGAGTCGGGAGGGGGCAATCAGCCCCAGCATTTT

clone size: NA
V gene: TRBV5-5
D gene: NA
J gene: TRBJ1-1
CDR3 protein: CASSPQGNTEAFF
CDR3 DNA: TGTGCCAGCAGCCCCCAGGGGAACACTGAAGCTTTCTTT

clone size: few
V gene: TRBV18
D gene: NA
J gene: TRBJ1-1
CDR3 protein: CASSPFPGNTEAFF
CDR3 DNA: TGTGCCAGCTCACCATTCCCCGGGAACACTGAAGCTTTCTTT

clone size: NA
V gene: TRBV7-9
D gene: TRBD1
J gene: TRBJ2-7
CDR3 protein: CASSPYDRVVWGEQYF
CDR3 DNA: TGTGCCAGCAGCCCATATGACAGGGTGGTATGGGGCGAGCAGTACTTC

clone size: NA
V gene: TRBV27
D gene: NA
J gene: TRBJ1-4
CDR3 protein: CASSLQVREKLFF
CDR3 DNA: TGTGCCAGCAGTTTGCAGGTTCGGGAAAAACTGTTTTTT

clone size: NA
V gene: TRBV5-4
D gene: NA
J gene: TRBJ1-2
CDR3 protein: CASSLVEGVDGYTF
CDR3 DNA: TGTGCCAGCAGCTTGGTAGAGGGCGTCGATGGCTACACCTTC

clone size: NA
V gene: TRBV5-6
D gene: TRBD1
J gene: TRBJ2-7
CDR3 protein: CASSATGTGGRQYF
CDR3 DNA: TGTGCCAGCAGTGCGACCGGGACAGGGGGCAGGCAGTACTTC

clone size: NA
V gene: TRBV7-9
D gene: NA
J gene: TRBJ1-5
CDR3 protein: CAGGRDNQPQHF
CDR3 DNA: TGTGCCGGGGGGCGGGACAATCAGCCCCAGCATTTT

clone size: NA
V gene: TRBV4-1
D gene: TRBD1
J gene: TRBJ2-2
CDR3 protein: CASSRSQSGQGDTGELFF
CDR3 DNA: TGCGCCAGCAGCCGTTCCCAATCGGGACAGGGGGACACCGGGGAGCTGTTTTTT

clone size: NA
V gene: TRBV6-4
D gene: NA
J gene: TRBJ2-5
CDR3 protein: CASSALAGPQETQYF
CDR3 DNA: TGTGCCAGCAGTGCATTGGCGGGCCCCCAAGAGACCCAGTACTTC

clone size: NA
V gene: TRBV7-9
D gene: NA
J gene: TRBJ1-1
CDR3 protein: CASSSIREFEAFF
CDR3 DNA: TGTGCCAGCAGCTCGATCAGGGAATTTGAAGCTTTCTTT

clone size: NA
V gene: TRBV2
D gene: NA
J gene: TRBJ2-7
CDR3 protein: CASVRQRVRADEQYF
CDR3 DNA: TGTGCCAGCGTCCGCCAGCGGGTAAGGGCCGACGAGCAGTACTTC

clone size: NA
V gene: TRBV4-3
D gene: NA
J gene: TRBJ1-1
CDR3 protein: CASSQAGPNTEAFF
CDR3 DNA: TGCGCCAGCAGCCAAGCAGGGCCGAACACTGAAGCTTTCTTT

clone size: NA
V gene: TRBV5-1
D gene: NA
J gene: TRBJ1-2
CDR3 protein: CASSLGRRGEADGYTF
CDR3 DNA: TGCGCCAGCAGCTTGGGGAGGCGTGGGGAGGCGGATGGCTACACCTTC

clone size: NA
V gene: TRBV4-3
D gene: NA
J gene: TRBJ2-1
CDR3 protein: CASSQEMSPGQFF
CDR3 DNA: TGCGCCAGCAGCCAAGAAATGTCCCCGGGGCAGTTCTTC

clone size: few
V gene: TRBV30
D gene: NA
J gene: TRBJ1-6
CDR3 protein: CAWGLDSPLHF
CDR3 DNA: TGTGCCTGGGGTTTAGATTCACCCCTCCACTTT

clone size: NA
V gene: TRBV7-9
D gene: NA
J gene: TRBJ1-5
CDR3 protein: CASSLVEGGPQHF
CDR3 DNA: TGTGCCAGCAGCTTAGTAGAGGGCGGGCCCCAGCATTTT

clone size: NA
V gene: TRBV4-3
D gene: TRBD2
J gene: TRBJ2-7
CDR3 protein: CASSQELAGNYEQYF
CDR3 DNA: TGCGCCAGCAGCCAAGAACTAGCGGGGAACTACGAGCAGTACTTC

clone size: few
V gene: TRBV27
D gene: TRBD1
J gene: TRBJ1-6
CDR3 protein: CASSRDRAGSPLHF
CDR3 DNA: TGTGCCAGCAGCAGGGACAGGGCTGGCTCACCCCTCCACTTT

clone size: once
V gene: TRBV7-9
D gene: NA
J gene: TRBJ2-6
CDR3 protein: CASSPRNTTNSGANVLTF
CDR3 DNA: TGTGCCAGCAGCCCACGGAACACCACCAACTCTGGGGCCAACGTCCTGACTTTC

clone size: NA
V gene: TRBV7-9
D gene: NA
J gene: TRBJ1-5
CDR3 protein: CASSYDGLNQPQHF
CDR3 DNA: TGTGCCAGCAGCTATGACGGCCTCAATCAGCCCCAGCATTTT

clone size: medium-sized
V gene: TRBV9
D gene: TRBD2
J gene: TRBJ2-1
CDR3 protein: CASSVVSSGNNEQFF
CDR3 DNA: TGTGCCAGCAGCGTAGTTTCTAGCGGGAACAATGAGCAGTTCTTC

clone size: NA
V gene: TRBV5-1
D gene: NA
J gene: TRBJ2-5
CDR3 protein: CASSLSPPQETQYF
CDR3 DNA: TGCGCCAGCAGCTTGTCCCCCCCCCAAGAGACCCAGTACTTC

clone size: NA
V gene: TRBV29-1
D gene: NA
J gene: TRBJ2-7
CDR3 protein: CSVELLDMYEQYF
CDR3 DNA: TGCAGCGTTGAGTTACTTGACATGTACGAGCAGTACTTC